These T cell receptor beta chains were read from a single sample in a study of T-cell reconstitution after alpha-beta-depleted transplantation in children. MiXCR was run by TCRdb on the PCR reads, yielding one entry per CDR3 protein. This table holds 400,000 to 500,000 distinct CDR3 sequences, roughly a tenth found once. The sequencing here drew on PBMCs from the stem cell graft donor, taken from the stem cell graft. These receptors all stem from a human donor who donated a stem cell graft to a child with acute myeloid leukemia. Both conserved end residues are part of each CDR3. A D gene is named only where the DNA matches it firmly. Size values are once, few and many counts, or a class for expanded clones, and some rows have none.

D gene: .
J gene: TRBJ2-5
V gene: TRBV19
clone size: .
CDR3 DNA: TGTGCCAGTAGTATGAGGCGAGCGGAGGGGTCAGAGACCCAGTACTTC
CDR3 protein: CASSMRRAEGSETQYF

D gene: .
J gene: TRBJ2-4
V gene: TRBV5-6
clone size: few
CDR3 DNA: TGTGCCAGCAGCTCACAGATGGCCAAAAACATTCAGTACTTC
CDR3 protein: CASSSQMAKNIQYF

D gene: TRBD1
J gene: TRBJ1-1
V gene: TRBV9
clone size: .
CDR3 DNA: TGTGCCAGCAGCCAAGGACAGGGCGCTGAAGCTTTCTTT
CDR3 protein: CASSQGQGAEAFF

D gene: TRBD1
J gene: TRBJ1-2
V gene: TRBV15
clone size: .
CDR3 DNA: TGTGCCACCAGCAGACCGGGACAGACCTATGGCTACACCTTC
CDR3 protein: CATSRPGQTYGYTF

D gene: TRBD2
J gene: TRBJ2-3
V gene: TRBV12-3/TRBV12-4
clone size: few
CDR3 DNA: TGTGCCAGCAGTTTAGCAACTAGCGGGGGGGCCACAGATACGCAGTATTTT
CDR3 protein: CASSLATSGGATDTQYF

D gene: .
J gene: TRBJ1-2
V gene: TRBV19
clone size: .
CDR3 DNA: TGTGCCAGTAGTATAGTTAACAGCAACTATGGCTACACCTTC
CDR3 protein: CASSIVNSNYGYTF

D gene: TRBD1
J gene: TRBJ2-7
V gene: TRBV5-1
clone size: .
CDR3 DNA: TGCGCCAGCAGCTTGGGGACAGGGGGCGCCGAGCAGTACTTC
CDR3 protein: CASSLGTGGAEQYF

D gene: TRBD1
J gene: TRBJ2-7
V gene: TRBV11-1
clone size: few
CDR3 DNA: TGTGCCAGCAGCATAAATCAGGGGGCCGGGGAGCAGTACTTC
CDR3 protein: CASSINQGAGEQYF

D gene: .
J gene: TRBJ2-2
V gene: TRBV5-1
clone size: few
CDR3 DNA: TGCGCCAGCAGCTTTCAGGGTTCCCAAGCCGGGGAGCTGTTTTTT
CDR3 protein: CASSFQGSQAGELFF

D gene: TRBD1
J gene: TRBJ1-2
V gene: TRBV5-1
clone size: .
CDR3 DNA: TGCGCCAGCAGCTTGTACGGGACAGCTAGTGAAAACTATGGCTACACCTTC
CDR3 protein: CASSLYGTASENYGYTF

D gene: .
J gene: TRBJ2-4
V gene: TRBV20-1
clone size: few
CDR3 DNA: TGCAGTGCTAGAGATCAGAGACTAGCCAAAAACATTCAGTACTTC
CDR3 protein: CSARDQRLAKNIQYF

D gene: .
J gene: TRBJ1-4
V gene: TRBV11-2
clone size: few
CDR3 DNA: TGTGCCAGCAGCTTTATGGGACATCCTAATGAAAAACTGTTTTTT
CDR3 protein: CASSFMGHPNEKLFF

D gene: .
J gene: TRBJ1-1
V gene: TRBV6-5
clone size: few
CDR3 DNA: TGTGCCAGCAGTTGGGCCGCCGGGGTAAACACTGAAGCTTTCTTT
CDR3 protein: CASSWAAGVNTEAFF

D gene: TRBD1
J gene: TRBJ1-1
V gene: TRBV27
clone size: many
CDR3 DNA: TGTGCCAGCAGTCCGACAGGGGAAAACACTGAAGCTTTCTTT
CDR3 protein: CASSPTGENTEAFF

D gene: .
J gene: TRBJ1-4
V gene: TRBV5-4
clone size: few
CDR3 DNA: TGTGCCAGCAGCTTTTCCGGGACCGCTGAAAAACTGTTTTTT
CDR3 protein: CASSFSGTAEKLFF

D gene: .
J gene: TRBJ1-6
V gene: TRBV7-9
clone size: few
CDR3 DNA: TGTGCCAGCAGCGCCGAGGGGGGGAATTCACCCCTCCACTTT
CDR3 protein: CASSAEGGNSPLHF

D gene: .
J gene: TRBJ2-3
V gene: TRBV20-1
clone size: .
CDR3 DNA: TGCAGTGCTAGCGCCTACAGTGGGACAGATACGCAGTATTTT
CDR3 protein: CSASAYSGTDTQYF

D gene: TRBD1
J gene: TRBJ2-7
V gene: TRBV25-1
clone size: many
CDR3 DNA: TGTGCCAGCAGTGAAAGTGGGGACAGCTCCTTCTACGAGCAGTACTTC
CDR3 protein: CASSESGDSSFYEQYF

D gene: .
J gene: TRBJ2-3
V gene: TRBV29-1
clone size: few
CDR3 DNA: TGCAGCGTCGAGACAATGACCGGGAAGATGGGGACGCAGTATTTT
CDR3 protein: CSVETMTGKMGTQYF

D gene: TRBD2
J gene: TRBJ2-1
V gene: TRBV7-7
clone size: few
CDR3 DNA: TGTGCTAGCAGCTTAGTGCGGAGACTAGCGGGCCTACTGTACAATGAGCAGTTCTTC
CDR3 protein: CASSLVRRLAGLLYNEQFF

D gene: .
J gene: TRBJ1-1
V gene: TRBV2
clone size: .
CDR3 DNA: TGTGCCAGCAGTGTGGACACTGAAGCTTTCTTT
CDR3 protein: CASSVDTEAFF

D gene: .
J gene: TRBJ2-7
V gene: TRBV29-1
clone size: .
CDR3 DNA: TGCAGCGTCGAACGTGTAGGGGAGCAGTACTTC
CDR3 protein: CSVERVGEQYF

D gene: .
J gene: TRBJ2-2
V gene: TRBV7-2
clone size: many
CDR3 DNA: TGTGCCAGCAGCCCACGACTAGGTCTCCCTGGGGAGCTGTTTTTT
CDR3 protein: CASSPRLGLPGELFF

D gene: .
J gene: TRBJ1-4
V gene: TRBV5-1
clone size: .
CDR3 DNA: TGCGCCAGCAGCATACAGGGTAATGAAAAACTGTTTTTT
CDR3 protein: CASSIQGNEKLFF

D gene: .
J gene: TRBJ2-1
V gene: TRBV20-1
clone size: .
CDR3 DNA: TGCAGTGCTAGAGCTTACAATGAGCAGTTCTTC
CDR3 protein: CSARAYNEQFF

D gene: .
J gene: TRBJ2-3
V gene: TRBV10-3
clone size: .
CDR3 DNA: TGTGCCACCAAAACCGGATTGGGAGAGGGGGGGAGCACAGATACGCAGTATTTT
CDR3 protein: CATKTGLGEGGSTDTQYF

D gene: .
J gene: TRBJ2-1
V gene: TRBV6-5
clone size: .
CDR3 DNA: TGTGCCAGCAGTTACTCCCCGGGCTTATACAATGAGCAGTTCTTC
CDR3 protein: CASSYSPGLYNEQFF

D gene: .
J gene: TRBJ1-1
V gene: TRBV7-8
clone size: many
CDR3 DNA: TGTGCCAGCAGCTCCGGGGGGAACACTGAAGCTTTCTTT
CDR3 protein: CASSSGGNTEAFF

D gene: TRBD1
J gene: TRBJ2-7
V gene: TRBV12-3/TRBV12-4
clone size: few
CDR3 DNA: TGTGCCAGCAACCCAGGGGGCTACGAGCAGTACTTC
CDR3 protein: CASNPGGYEQYF

D gene: TRBD2
J gene: TRBJ2-7
V gene: TRBV9
clone size: many
CDR3 DNA: TGTGCCAGCAGCGTAGGACTAGCGGGAGGCTACGAGCAGTACTTC
CDR3 protein: CASSVGLAGGYEQYF

D gene: TRBD1
J gene: TRBJ1-4
V gene: TRBV10-3
clone size: many
CDR3 DNA: TGTGCCATCAGTGAGTCGCGAGGGGGCAAAGAAAAACTGTTTTTT
CDR3 protein: CAISESRGGKEKLFF

D gene: .
J gene: TRBJ2-2
V gene: TRBV7-2
clone size: .
CDR3 DNA: TGTGCCAGCAGCTTAGGATTCGACACCGGGGAGCTGTTTTTT
CDR3 protein: CASSLGFDTGELFF

D gene: .
J gene: TRBJ1-1
V gene: TRBV5-1
clone size: many
CDR3 DNA: TGCGCCAGCAGCTTGGATCAGGGCGGCAGGACTGAAGCTTTCTTT
CDR3 protein: CASSLDQGGRTEAFF

D gene: .
J gene: TRBJ2-2
V gene: TRBV24-1
clone size: few
CDR3 DNA: TGTGCCACCAGTGATGCCACTTACACCGGGGAGCTGTTTTTT
CDR3 protein: CATSDATYTGELFF

D gene: TRBD1
J gene: TRBJ2-5
V gene: TRBV27
clone size: .
CDR3 DNA: TGTGCCAGCAGTTCGCCGGGACAGCCGGAGACCCAGTACTTC
CDR3 protein: CASSSPGQPETQYF

D gene: .
J gene: TRBJ1-1
V gene: TRBV3-1
clone size: many
CDR3 DNA: TGTGCCAGCAGCCAAGATCTAGCTAACACTGAAGCTTTCTTT
CDR3 protein: CASSQDLANTEAFF

D gene: TRBD1
J gene: TRBJ1-2
V gene: TRBV10-3
clone size: many
CDR3 DNA: TGTGCCATCACCAAGACAGGGGAAGGTGGCTACACCTTC
CDR3 protein: CAITKTGEGGYTF

D gene: TRBD1
J gene: TRBJ2-1
V gene: TRBV29-1
clone size: many
CDR3 DNA: TGCAGCGTTTATGGGTGGGACAGGGAGAATAAGCAGTTCTTC
CDR3 protein: CSVYGWDRENKQFF

D gene: TRBD1
J gene: TRBJ2-3
V gene: TRBV29-1
clone size: .
CDR3 DNA: TGCAGCGCCCCGGGACAGGGGAGAGATACGCTGTATTTT
CDR3 protein: CSAPGQGRDTLYF

D gene: .
J gene: TRBJ2-4
V gene: TRBV10-1
clone size: many
CDR3 DNA: TGCGCCAGCAGTGAGGGTCCGGGGCTAGCCAAAAACATTCAGTACTTC
CDR3 protein: CASSEGPGLAKNIQYF

D gene: .
J gene: TRBJ2-3
V gene: TRBV5-1
clone size: few
CDR3 DNA: TGCGCCAGCAGCCCCGGGGATGATACGCAGTATTTT
CDR3 protein: CASSPGDDTQYF

D gene: .
J gene: TRBJ1-6
V gene: TRBV30
clone size: many
CDR3 DNA: TGTGCCTGGGCGGGGGTTGATTCACCCCTCCACTTT
CDR3 protein: CAWAGVDSPLHF

D gene: .
J gene: TRBJ1-5
V gene: TRBV20-1
clone size: many
CDR3 DNA: TGCAGTGCTAGTGACGGAGTTAGCAATCAGCCCCAGCATTTT
CDR3 protein: CSASDGVSNQPQHF

D gene: .
J gene: TRBJ1-2
V gene: TRBV20-1
clone size: many
CDR3 DNA: TGCAGTGCCGTAAGGCCCGGAGATAACTATGGCTACACCTTC
CDR3 protein: CSAVRPGDNYGYTF

D gene: .
J gene: TRBJ1-5
V gene: TRBV5-1
clone size: few
CDR3 DNA: TGCGCCAGCAGGCCGCTCGGGGGAGATCAGCCCCAGCATTTT
CDR3 protein: CASRPLGGDQPQHF

D gene: TRBD1
J gene: TRBJ2-4
V gene: TRBV29-1
clone size: .
CDR3 DNA: TGCAGCGTTGAAGGGGTAGACAGGGGGCTACTTGTAGCCAAAAACATTCAGTACTTC
CDR3 protein: CSVEGVDRGLLVAKNIQYF